The 5 T cell receptor beta chains reported below all come from one sample, sequenced in a study of identical twins. TCRdb fed the 5' RACE reads into MiXCR, producing one record per CDR3 protein. Of about 1.7 million distinct CDR3 sequences in the sample, around a third were seen once. The sequenced material came from cord blood. The receptors come from a newborn girl in good health.

The CDR3 loop is CASSSGLAGLLSGANVLTF. The CDR3 DNA reads as TGTGCCAGTAGTTCAGGACTAGCGGGACTCCTCTCTGGGGCCAACGTCCTGACTTTC. The V gene is TRBV19, the J gene TRBJ2-6; TRBD2 agrees at 12 bases. CDR3 length equals 19 residues. V shed 5 bases and J 0 bases; nucleotides not matched to a gene: 8. The germline V gene has CDR1 LNHDA and CDR2 SQIVND (reference sequence).

The table lists this clonotype with a few counts. The rearrangement joins TRBV5-4 to TRBJ2-1; TRBD2 is a possible D gene (5 bases). Trimming stripped 4 bases from V and 0 bases from J, with 14 bases between. Germline V lookup: CDR1 SGHNT, CDR2 YYREEE (reference sequence). The CDR3 is made up of 16 amino acids. CDR3 amino acids: CASSREQWDSYNEQFF. The CDR3 coding sequence is TGTGCCAGCAGCCGGGAACAGTGGGACTCCTACAATGAGCAGTTCTTC. Together with reference TRBV5-4 and TRBJ2-1, the CDR3 gives the full variable domain: ETGVTQSPTHLIKTRGQQVTLRCSSQSGHNTVSWYQQALGQGPQFIFQYYREEENGRGNFPPRFSGLQFPNYSSELNVNALELDDSALYLCASSREQWDSYNEQFFGPGTRLTVL.

CDR3 protein: CSVLLRGTNYGYTF. The CDR3 region has the DNA TGCAGCGTCCTCCTTAGGGGGACAAACTATGGCTACACCTTC. This chain connects TRBV29-1 to TRBJ1-2; TRBD1 is a possible D gene (6 bases). The CDR3 has 14 amino acids. V lost 6 bases, J lost 2 bases, and 16 bases lay in between. The V gene's germline CDR1 is SQVTM and CDR2 ANQGSEA. Using reference TRBV29-1 and TRBJ1-2 for the parts outside the CDR3, the full variable domain is SAVISQKPSRDICQRGTSLTIQCQVDSQVTMMFWYRQQPGQSLTLIATANQGSEATYESGFVIDKFPISRPNLTFSTLTVSNMSPEDSSIYLCSVLLRGTNYGYTFGSGTRLTVV.

This clonotype has a handful of counts. V usage is TRBV12-5 and J usage is TRBJ2-3, with a weak D call TRBD2 (5 bases). Trimming removed 7 bases from V and 3 bases from J, with 17 bases in between. Germline V gene data show CDR1 as LGHNT and CDR2 as FRNRAP. CDR3 length equals 15 residues. This chain's CDR3 is CASALHGERTDTQYF. The CDR3 DNA follows: TGTGCTAGTGCCTTACACGGGGAGCGGACAGATACGCAGTATTTT. The full variable domain, its missing parts supplied by reference TRBV12-5 and TRBJ2-3, is DARVTQTPRHKVTEMGQEVTMRCQPILGHNTVFWYRQTMMQGLELLAYFRNRAPLDDSGMPKDRFSAEMPDATLATLKIQPSEPRDSAVYFCASALHGERTDTQYFGPGTRLTVL.

J is TRBJ1-5 and V is TRBV20-1, with D perhaps matching TRBD1 (5 bases). This CDR3 is built from 14 residues. Germline loops: CDR1 DFQATT, CDR2 SNEGSKA (reference sequence). V was trimmed by 1 base and J by 2 bases, leaving 9 bases between them. CDR3 in amino acids: CSARGGTRNQPQHF. In nucleotides, the CDR3 is TGCAGTGCTAGAGGCGGGACCCGCAATCAGCCCCAGCATTTT.